This T cell receptor (beta chain) was profiled in a study of shared clonotypes between healthy human individuals. Germline CDR1 reads SGHNT; CDR2 reads YENEEA. Unmatched junction bases numbered 23, after V lost 5 bases and J lost 1 base. CDR3 size: 20 residues. Generated by immunoSEQ multiplex PCR, the TCRdb table keeps only in-frame clones and is missing some. This table has over a million clones, roughly 97% appearing once. The sequence was obtained from a young man in good health. The rearrangement uses TRBV11-3 and TRBJ2-7; TRBD2 matches at 7 bases. The sample taken for sequencing was naive CD4+ T cells sorted from blood. Subset reported: CD45RA+ positively selected. In nucleotides, the CDR3 is TGTGCCAGCAGCCTACCCAAGGCTAGCGGCCTAAATACTCAGTCCTACGAGCAGTACTTC. Its protein is CASSLPKASGLNTQSYEQYF.